A single T cell receptor beta chain is shown here with its context. Its antigen is unknown. Donors likely had unrecorded immune exposures despite being nominally healthy when sampled. This sample is drawn from a study of cytomegalovirus exposure and HLA in healthy donors. Notes on the study in general: A later analysis found that most CMV-associated TCR beta chains appeared HLA-restricted. A later analysis linked 15,000 to 20,000 TCR beta sequences to HLA alleles at 0.05 false discovery rate. Across HLA loci, a later analysis found differing TCR association rates, with DRB1 most and HLA-C fewest.

With 3 bases clipped from V and 6 bases from J, the junction kept 0 bases outside the gene matches. This CDR3 region has 11 residues. Germline CDR1 and CDR2: SQVTM and ANQGSEA. This PCR relied on a set of 60 Vbeta primers and 13 Jbeta primers. Sequenced by immunoSEQ multiplex PCR; TCRdb stores in-frame clones only, minus some. The table includes some 200,000 clones, more than 80% detected once. This TCR derives from a boy between 10 and 17 years old in good health and CMV-seronegative. The rearrangement links TRBV29-1 to TRBJ2-7, with TRBD1 matching over 9 bases. The sequenced sample was PBMCs. The chain's CDR3 is CSVETGGEQYF. Here the CDR3 DNA reads TGCAGCGTTGAGACAGGGGGCGAGCAGTACTTC.